This T cell receptor (beta chain) appears in the sequencing data of a study of blood T cell repertoires in COVID-19. Looking at the study overall: Spain, Italy and the United States supplied samples that represented acute and convalescent COVID-19. T cells, B-cell-depleted T cells, or PBMCs supplied cDNA or gDNA.

Germline V gene lookup returns CDR1 SGHAT and CDR2 FQNNGV. This CDR3 has 13 residues. After removal of 5 bases from V and 6 bases from J, the junction contained 2 bases not matched to a gene. Sequencing was performed with immunoSEQ multiplex PCR; in TCRdb, only in-frame clones are kept and a portion is missing. This table has 150,000 to 200,000 clones, 89% appearing once. The receptor's source is a man aged 60 to 75 with acute or convalescent COVID-19. The V call is TRBV11-2, the J call TRBJ1-5; 9 bases match TRBD1. The sample comprised peripheral blood. The chain's CDR3 is CASSRQGGQPQHF. In DNA form, the CDR3 reads TGTGCCAGCAGCCGACAGGGGGGTCAGCCCCAGCATTTT.